A single sample is the source of the 5 T cell receptor beta chains below, sequenced in a study of tumor-infiltrating lymphocytes in localized non-small cell lung cancer. TCRdb's copy holds only in-frame clones and misses some; the assay was immunoSEQ multiplex PCR. There are more than 10,000 clones in the sample; approximately 85% occur only once, and over 3.5% lies in the top ten. The sequenced sample consisted of uninvolved lung tissue not adjacent to the tumor. The source is a human donor with non-small cell lung cancer.

The rearrangement uses TRBV5-1 and TRBJ1-3, with D perhaps TRBD1 (6 bases). CDR1 is SGHRS, CDR2 YFSETQ, per germline. V dropped 0 bases and J dropped 7 bases, with 14 bases sitting between them. The CDR3 sequence is 15 residues long. The CDR3, as DNA: TGCGCCAGCAGCTTGGTATACAGGGATATTAACACCATATATTTT. Amino acids: CASSLVYRDINTIYF. Full variable domain (rest looked up from reference TRBV5-1 and TRBJ1-3): KAGVTQTPRYLIKTRGQQVTLSCSPISGHRSVSWYQQTPGQGLQFLFEYFSETQRNKGNFPGRFSGRQFSNSRSEMNVSTLELGDSALYLCASSLVYRDINTIYFGEGSWLTVV.

The chain links TRBV6-6 to TRBJ2-3, with TRBD2 identical over 8 bases. Losses at the gene ends were 2 bases for V and 5 bases for J; bases not matched to a gene: 9. CDR3 length equals 16 residues. Germline assignment: CDR1 MNHNY and CDR2 SVGAGI (reference sequence). The CDR3, as DNA: TGTGCCAGCAGTTACCCCTGGGGGACTAGTCAAGATACGCAGTATTTT. It codes for CASSYPWGTSQDTQYF.

This clone was found once. The chain is built from TRBV5-4 and TRBJ2-3; unclear D gene. Germline V gene data show CDR1 as SGHNT and CDR2 as YYREEE (reference sequence). The CDR3 covers 16 residues. Trimming pared 4 bases from V and 2 bases from J, leaving 17 bases between. This CDR3 is CASSPARQSPTDTQYF. The CDR3 DNA reads TGTGCCAGCAGCCCCGCGCGGCAAAGCCCCACAGATACGCAGTATTTT.

The gene calls are TRBV19 and TRBJ2-1; TRBD1 is a possible D gene (6 bases). V lost 2 bases to trimming and J lost 0 bases, with 17 bases between them. Germline CDR1 and CDR2: LNHDA and SQIVND (reference sequence). This CDR3 has 18 amino acids. This CDR3 reads CASSISLGRGNSYNEQFF. CDR3 DNA sequence: TGTGCCAGTAGTATATCACTGGGAAGGGGGAACTCCTACAATGAGCAGTTCTTC.

There are a few counts of this clone. The genes are TRBV9 and TRBJ2-1; 11 nucleotides line up with TRBD1. Germline V gene data show CDR1 as SGDLS and CDR2 as YYNGEE. This CDR3 is 16 amino acids long. Trimming took 1 base from V and 8 from J; bases not matched to a gene: 8. The CDR3 DNA sequence: TGTGCCAGCAGCGTAAGATGGGGACAGGGGGTGGATGAGCAGTTCTTC. Amino acid sequence: CASSVRWGQGVDEQFF.